One sample yielded the 8 T cell receptor beta chains listed below, sequenced in a study of blood T cell repertoires in COVID-19. Clones were read by immunoSEQ multiplex PCR, and TCRdb kept only the in-frame ones, dropping some. This table holds 150,000 to 200,000 clones, around nine tenths found once. Specimen: peripheral blood. The source is a man aged 35-49 years with active or convalescent COVID-19.

This chain joins TRBV24-1 and TRBJ1-2; 7 bases line up with TRBD1. V gave up 3 bases and J gave up 2 bases; unmatched junction bases: 2. This CDR3 contains 14 residues. Germline CDR1 and CDR2: KGHDR and SFDVKD. This CDR3 is CATSDRTGNYGYTF. The CDR3 DNA is TGTGCCACCAGTGATAGGACAGGAAACTATGGCTACACCTTC.

This sequence joins TRBV13 and TRBJ2-7, with 12 bases aligning to TRBD2. Germline loops: CDR1 PRHDT, CDR2 FYEKMQ (reference sequence). The CDR3 contains 15 residues. Trimming cost V 5 bases and J 2 bases; bases outside gene matches: 4. The CDR3 nucleotides read TGTGCCAGCAGCACCCGGACTAGCGGGACCTACGAGCAGTACTTC. Protein product: CASSTRTSGTYEQYF.

V usage is TRBV7-2 and J usage is TRBJ2-3, with D possibly matching TRBD2 (5 bases). The ends were cut back, 7 bases at V and 7 bases at J, with 18 bases in the middle. The CDR3 has 14 amino acids. CDR1 and CDR2 (germline): SGHTA, FQGNSA. The CDR3 sequence is CASTSITRKNTQYF. For the CDR3, the DNA is TGTGCCAGCACCTCCATAACTAGAAAGAATACGCAGTATTTT.

On this clone: Other DNA variants within this sample encode the same CDR3. The chain recombines TRBV30 with TRBJ1-1, with D unresolved. V gave up 0 bases and J gave up 1 base, with 6 bases separating them. This CDR3 is built from 13 residues. CDR1 is GTSNPN, CDR2 SVGIG, per germline (reference sequence). In DNA form, the CDR3 reads TGTGCCTGGAGTGTTCGGGAGAACACTGAAGCTTTCTTT. Its translation: CAWSVRENTEAFF.

The chain carries TRBV5-1 and TRBJ2-1; 9 bases line up with TRBD2. CDR1 is SGHRS and CDR2 is YFSETQ in the germline V gene. The V and J ends lost 4 bases and 9 bases, in that order; junction bases with no gene match: 11. The CDR3 totals 15 residues. CDR3 region: CASSRRIAGVGEQFF. The CDR3 region has the DNA TGCGCCAGCAGCCGCCGGATAGCGGGGGTGGGTGAGCAGTTCTTC.

Notes on this clone: One end of the junction does not line up with germline, which may come from a read error. V usage is TRBV13 and J usage is TRBJ2-2, with 12 bases matching TRBD2. This CDR3 spans 18 amino acids. Germline V CDR1 and CDR2: PRHDT, FYEKMQ (reference sequence). The chain's CDR3 is CASSTPLAGGPKTGELFF. The CDR3 DNA reads TGTGCCAGCAGCACCCCACTAGCGGGGGGACCGAAGACCGGGGAGCTGTTTTTT.

This chain connects TRBV29-1 to TRBJ2-5; 9 nucleotides align to TRBD1. J was trimmed by 5 bases and V by 6 bases; bases with no gene match: 10. The CDR3 has 14 amino acids. CDR1 is SQVTM and CDR2 is ANQGSEA in the germline V gene. CDR3 amino acids: CSVSRQGGAETQYF. In nucleotides, the CDR3 is TGCAGCGTCTCTAGACAGGGGGGAGCGGAGACCCAGTACTTC. Combining the CDR3 with reference TRBV29-1 and TRBJ2-5 gives the whole variable domain SAVISQKPSRDICQRGTSLTIQCQVDSQVTMMFWYRQQPGQSLTLIATANQGSEATYESGFVIDKFPISRPNLTFSTLTVSNMSPEDSSIYLCSVSRQGGAETQYFGPGTRLLVL.

The chain has TRBV30 and TRBJ1-2, with 9 bases identical to TRBD1. With 5 bases clipped from V and 13 bases from J, the junction kept 11 bases outside the gene matches. Germline CDR1 GTSNPN, CDR2 SVGIG (reference sequence). CDR3 size: 12 residues. CDR3 sequence (DNA): TGTGCCTGGGGTGGACAGGGGCCTTTTAGCACCTTC. It is translated as CAWGGQGPFSTF.